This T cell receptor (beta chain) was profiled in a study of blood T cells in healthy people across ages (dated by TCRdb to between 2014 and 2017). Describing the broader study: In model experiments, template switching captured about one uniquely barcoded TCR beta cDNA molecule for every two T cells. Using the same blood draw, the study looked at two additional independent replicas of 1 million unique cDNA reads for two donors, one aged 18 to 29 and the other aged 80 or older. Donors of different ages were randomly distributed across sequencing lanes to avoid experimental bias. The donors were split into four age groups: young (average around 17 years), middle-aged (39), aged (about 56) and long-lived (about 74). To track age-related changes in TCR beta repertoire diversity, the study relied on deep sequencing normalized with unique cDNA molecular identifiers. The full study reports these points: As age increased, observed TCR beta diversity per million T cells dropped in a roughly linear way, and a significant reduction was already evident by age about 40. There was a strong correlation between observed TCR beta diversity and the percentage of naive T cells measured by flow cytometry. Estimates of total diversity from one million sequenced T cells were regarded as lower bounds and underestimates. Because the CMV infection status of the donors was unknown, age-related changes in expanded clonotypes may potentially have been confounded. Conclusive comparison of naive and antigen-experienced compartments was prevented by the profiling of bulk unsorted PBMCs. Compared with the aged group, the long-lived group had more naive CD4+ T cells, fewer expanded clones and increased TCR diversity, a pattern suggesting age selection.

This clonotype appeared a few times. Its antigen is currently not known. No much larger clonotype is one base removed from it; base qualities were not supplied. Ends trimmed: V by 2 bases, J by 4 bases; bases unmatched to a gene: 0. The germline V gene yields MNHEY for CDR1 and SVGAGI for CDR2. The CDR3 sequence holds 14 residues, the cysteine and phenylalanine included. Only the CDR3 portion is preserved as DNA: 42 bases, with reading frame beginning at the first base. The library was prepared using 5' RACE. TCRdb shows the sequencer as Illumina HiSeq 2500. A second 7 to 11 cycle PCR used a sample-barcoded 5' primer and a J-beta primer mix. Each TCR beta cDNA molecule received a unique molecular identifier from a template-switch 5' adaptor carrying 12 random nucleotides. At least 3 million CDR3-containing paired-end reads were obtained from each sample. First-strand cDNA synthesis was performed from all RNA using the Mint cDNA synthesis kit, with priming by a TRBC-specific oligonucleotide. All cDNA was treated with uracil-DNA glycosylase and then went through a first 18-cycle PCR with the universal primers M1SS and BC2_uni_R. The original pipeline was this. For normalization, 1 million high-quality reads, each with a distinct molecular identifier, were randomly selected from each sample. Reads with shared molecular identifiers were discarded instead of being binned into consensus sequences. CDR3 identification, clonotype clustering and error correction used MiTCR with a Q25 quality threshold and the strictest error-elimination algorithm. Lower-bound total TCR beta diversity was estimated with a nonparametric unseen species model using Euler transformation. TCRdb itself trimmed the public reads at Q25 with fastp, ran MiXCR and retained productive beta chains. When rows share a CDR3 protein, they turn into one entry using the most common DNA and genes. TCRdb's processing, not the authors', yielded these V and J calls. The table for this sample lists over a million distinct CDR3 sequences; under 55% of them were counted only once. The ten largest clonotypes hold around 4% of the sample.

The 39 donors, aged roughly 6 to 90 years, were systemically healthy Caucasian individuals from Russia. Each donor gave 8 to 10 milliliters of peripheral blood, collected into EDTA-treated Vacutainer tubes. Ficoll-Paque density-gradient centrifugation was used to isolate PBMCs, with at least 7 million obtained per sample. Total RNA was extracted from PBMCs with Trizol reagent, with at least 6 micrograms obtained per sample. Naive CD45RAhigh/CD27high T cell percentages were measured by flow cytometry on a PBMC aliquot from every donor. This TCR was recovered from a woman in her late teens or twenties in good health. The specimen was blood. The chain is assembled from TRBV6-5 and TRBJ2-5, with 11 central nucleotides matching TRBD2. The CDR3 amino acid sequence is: CASSYGTSGETQYF. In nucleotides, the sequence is TGTGCCAGCAGTTACGGGACTAGCGGAGAGACCCAGTACTTC.